This T cell receptor (beta chain) stems from a study of blood T cell repertoires in COVID-19. The CDR3 has 15 residues. V lost 4 bases and J lost 0; bases outside the gene matches: 4. Per the germline V gene, CDR1 is SGHNT and CDR2 is YYREEE (reference sequence). Repertoires were generated with immunoSEQ multiplex PCR, while TCRdb's copy carries only in-frame clones and drops some. Here the sample spans a few hundred thousand clones, more than 70% being singletons. The rearrangement links TRBV5-4 to TRBJ1-3; 7 bases fit TRBD1. The TCR originated in a woman between 50 and 59 years old with acute or convalescent COVID-19. The sequencing input was peripheral blood. This chain's CDR3 is CASSTGQVSGNTIYF. CDR3 bases: TGTGCCAGCAGCACCGGACAGGTCTCTGGAAACACCATATATTTT. Combining the CDR3 with reference TRBV5-4 and TRBJ1-3 gives the whole variable domain ETGVTQSPTHLIKTRGQQVTLRCSSQSGHNTVSWYQQALGQGPQFIFQYYREEENGRGNFPPRFSGLQFPNYSSELNVNALELDDSALYLCASSTGQVSGNTIYFGEGSWLTVV.